This T cell receptor (beta chain) was identified in a study of blood T cell repertoires in COVID-19. Across the whole study: Both acute and convalescent COVID-19 samples were obtained from the United States, Italy and Spain. Nucleic acid was either cDNA or gDNA, and it came from T cells, B-cell-depleted T cells, or PBMCs.

This clone was seen a few times. The CDR3 extends over 15 amino acids. Trimming stripped 5 bases from V and 3 bases from J, with 14 bases between. Germline values: CDR1 SGHVS, CDR2 FQNEAQ. Authors' data handling: Reference gene primer amplification gave estimated nucleated cell counts. The table came from immunoSEQ multiplex PCR; TCRdb's copy has only in-frame clones and leaves some out. The DNA gave D and trimming, while V, J and clone size come from that table. The table lists approximately 220,000 clones, 82% of them singletons, with 4.7% in the top ten. The chain recombines TRBV7-8 with TRBJ1-3; tentative D call: TRBD1 (5 bases). Sequencing input: peripheral blood. The clonotype originates from a woman aged 70-85 years with acute or convalescent COVID-19. The DNA of the CDR3 is TGTGCCAGCAGCGTGACAGTCTCCTATGGAAACACCATATATTTT. This codes for CASSVTVSYGNTIYF.